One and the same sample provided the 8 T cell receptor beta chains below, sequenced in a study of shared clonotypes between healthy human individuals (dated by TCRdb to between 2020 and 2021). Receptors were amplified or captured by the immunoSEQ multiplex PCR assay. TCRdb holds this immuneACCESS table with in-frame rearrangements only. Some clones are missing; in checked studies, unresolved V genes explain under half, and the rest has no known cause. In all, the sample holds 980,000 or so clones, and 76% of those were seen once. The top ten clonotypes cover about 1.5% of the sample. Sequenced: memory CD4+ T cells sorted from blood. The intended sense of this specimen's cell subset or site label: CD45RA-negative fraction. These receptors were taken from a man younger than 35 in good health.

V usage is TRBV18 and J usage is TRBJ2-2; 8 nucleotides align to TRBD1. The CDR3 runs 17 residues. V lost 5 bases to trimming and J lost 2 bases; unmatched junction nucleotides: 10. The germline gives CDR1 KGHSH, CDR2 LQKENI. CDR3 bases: TGTGCCAGCTCAGAGGGACAGGAGGGGACTAACACCGGGGAGCTGTTTTTT. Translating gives CASSEGQEGTNTGELFF.

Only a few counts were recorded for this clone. The DNA of the CDR3 is TGTGCCATCAGCCTGGACAACTATGGCTACACCTTC. As protein: CAISLDNYGYTF. The chain has TRBV10-3 and TRBJ1-2; D gene unclear. V was shortened by 6 bases and J by 2 bases, with 7 bases between the two germline ends. This CDR3 has 12 residues. Germline values: CDR1 ENHRY, CDR2 SYGVKD.

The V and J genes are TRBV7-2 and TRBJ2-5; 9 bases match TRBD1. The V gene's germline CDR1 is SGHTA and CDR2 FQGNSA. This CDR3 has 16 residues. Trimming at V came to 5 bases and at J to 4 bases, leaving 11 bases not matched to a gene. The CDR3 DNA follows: TGTGCCAGCAGCGGACCCGGGACAGGGAGGGGAGAGACCCAGTACTTC. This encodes CASSGPGTGRGETQYF.

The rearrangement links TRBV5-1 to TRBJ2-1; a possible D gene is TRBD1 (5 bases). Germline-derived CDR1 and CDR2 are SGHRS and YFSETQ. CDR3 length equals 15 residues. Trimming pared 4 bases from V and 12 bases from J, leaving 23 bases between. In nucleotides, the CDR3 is TGCGCCAGCAGCGGGGTGAACAAATTCAGGGAAGGGCAGTTCTTC. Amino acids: CASSGVNKFREGQFF.

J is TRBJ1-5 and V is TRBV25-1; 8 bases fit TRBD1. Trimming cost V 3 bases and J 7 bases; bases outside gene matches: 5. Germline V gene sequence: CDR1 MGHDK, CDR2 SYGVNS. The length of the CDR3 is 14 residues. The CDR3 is CASSETGVLQPQHF. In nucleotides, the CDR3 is TGTGCCAGCAGTGAGACAGGGGTGTTGCAGCCCCAGCATTTT.

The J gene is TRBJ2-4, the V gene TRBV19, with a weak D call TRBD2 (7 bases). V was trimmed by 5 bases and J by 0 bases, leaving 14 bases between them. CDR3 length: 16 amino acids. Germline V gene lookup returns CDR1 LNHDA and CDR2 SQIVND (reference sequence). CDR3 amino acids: CASSPRGLVAKNIQYF. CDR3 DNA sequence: TGTGCCAGTAGTCCGCGGGGGCTAGTAGCCAAAAACATTCAGTACTTC.

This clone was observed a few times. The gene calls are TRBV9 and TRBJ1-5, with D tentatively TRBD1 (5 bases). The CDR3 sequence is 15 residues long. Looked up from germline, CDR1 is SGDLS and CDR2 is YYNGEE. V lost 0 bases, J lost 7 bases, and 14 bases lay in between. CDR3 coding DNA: TGTGCCAGCAGCGTAGAGGGGCTGGGAGGGCAGCCCCAGCATTTT. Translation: CASSVEGLGGQPQHF.

CDR3 DNA sequence: TGTGCCAGCAGCTCAATCGGGGGGAACACTGAAGCTTTCTTT. This gives the protein CASSSIGGNTEAFF. The rearrangement joins TRBV11-2 to TRBJ1-1, with D perhaps matching TRBD1 (5 bases). Germline-derived CDR1 and CDR2 are SGHAT and FQNNGV. Trimming took 4 bases from V and 1 from J, leaving 10 bases between them. The CDR3 has 14 amino acids.